These 18 T cell receptor beta chains were all obtained from the same sample, sequenced in a study of siplizumab effects on memory and regulatory T cells. Method: immunoSEQ multiplex PCR; TCRdb's copy keeps in-frame clones and lacks some. Of roughly 26,000 clones listed, approximately 82% were seen once; the top ten hold 24%. Sequencing input: memory CD4+ T cells sorted from blood. Receptor source: a human donor in good health.

The rearrangement links TRBV5-1 to TRBJ2-3, with TRBD2 as a possible D gene (6 bases). V shed 3 bases and J shed 2 bases, with 13 bases lying between them. Germline lookup yields CDR1 SGHRS and CDR2 YFSETQ. CDR3 length equals 15 residues. CDR3 sequence: CASSWRAPPTDTQYF. For the CDR3, the DNA is TGCGCCAGCAGCTGGAGGGCCCCTCCCACAGATACGCAGTATTTT.

The genes are TRBV6-1 and TRBJ2-1, with a possible D match to TRBD1 (6 bases). Between the trimmed V and J ends, which lost 4 bases and 8 bases, there was a span of 12 bases. The V gene's germline CDR1 is MNHNS and CDR2 SASEGT. The CDR3 has 13 residues. The CDR3 DNA sequence: TGTGCCAGCAGTGCGCGCAGGGGCTATGAGCAGTTCTTC. It codes for CASSARRGYEQFF.

The CDR3 bases are TGTGCCAGCTCATACTCGGGACAGCCCCAAGAGACCCAGTACTTC. Its protein product is CASSYSGQPQETQYF. V is TRBV18 and J is TRBJ2-5; the match to TRBD1 covers 7 bases. J was trimmed by 1 base and V by 5 bases; bases with no gene match: 7. The CDR3 has 15 amino acids. From germline, CDR1 is KGHSH and CDR2 LQKENI.

The chain carries TRBV11-2 and TRBJ2-2, with TRBD1 identical over 7 bases. This CDR3 has 16 residues. The germline CDR1 and CDR2 sequences are SGHAT and FQNNGV. J was trimmed by 5 bases and V by 3 bases; bases with no gene match: 9. The CDR3 region has the DNA TGTGCCAGCAGCTTCGAGGGGGCCGCTGTTACCGGGGAGCTGTTTTTT. It translates to CASSFEGAAVTGELFF.

V is TRBV29-1 and J is TRBJ2-5, with 10 bases identical to TRBD2. Germline CDR1 reads SQVTM; CDR2 reads ANQGSEA. The CDR3 sequence is 14 residues long. V lost 7 bases, J lost 3 bases, and 8 bases stayed unmatched. CDR3 in amino acids: CSAAGSGGEETQYF. CDR3 nucleotide sequence: TGCAGCGCCGCGGGGAGCGGGGGGGAAGAGACCCAGTACTTC.

This chain connects TRBV10-2 to TRBJ2-7; D uncertain. The germline V and J ends were trimmed by 0 bases and 7 bases, with 7 bases remaining between them. Germline assignment: CDR1 WSHSY and CDR2 SAAADI. The CDR3 covers 12 residues. The CDR3 loop reads CASSESMAEQYF. In DNA, the CDR3 is TGCGCCAGCAGTGAGTCGATGGCGGAGCAGTACTTC.

This clone has more than one count but fewer than ten. V and J are TRBV5-1 and TRBJ1-2; TRBD1 might be the D (6 bases). In germline, CDR1 is SGHRS, CDR2 YFSETQ. CDR3 size: 16 residues. Trimming removed 4 bases from V and 8 bases from J, with 24 bases in between. CDR3 amino acids: CASSQGGRVSAGGYTF. The CDR3 nucleotides read TGCGCCAGCAGCCAAGGGGGGCGAGTGTCCGCGGGGGGCTACACCTTC.

The chain is built from TRBV11-3 and TRBJ2-3; the D is unclear. Trimming cost V 4 bases and J 4 bases, with 12 bases left between them. This CDR3 comprises 14 residues. Germline assignment: CDR1 SGHNT and CDR2 YENEEA. The DNA of the CDR3 is TGTGCCAGCAGCTCTCGGCGTGGGGCAGATACGCAGTATTTT. Protein sequence: CASSSRRGADTQYF.

The chain uses TRBV11-2 and TRBJ1-1; D gene ambiguous. The length of the CDR3 is 14 residues. Trimming pared 0 bases from V and 3 bases from J, leaving 8 bases between. CDR1 and CDR2 (germline): SGHAT, FQNNGV. The DNA of the CDR3 is TGTGCCAGCAGCTTAGATTTAAGTGACACTGAAGCTTTCTTT. It specifies CASSLDLSDTEAFF.

V is TRBV7-6 and J is TRBJ1-5; unclear D gene. CDR3 length equals 15 residues. Germline CDR1 SGHVS, CDR2 FNYEAQ. V shed 0 bases and J shed 3 bases, with 9 bases lying between them. The CDR3 region is CASSLAAGFNQPQHF. The CDR3 DNA reads TGTGCCAGCAGCTTAGCAGCGGGATTCAATCAGCCCCAGCATTTT. Full variable domain (missing parts from reference TRBV7-6 and TRBJ1-5): GAGVSQSPRYKVTKRGQDVALRCDPISGHVSLYWYRQALGQGPEFLTYFNYEAQQDKSGLPNDRFSAERPEGSISTLTIQRTEQRDSAMYRCASSLAAGFNQPQHFGDGTRLSIL.

V gene TRBV7-9 combines with J gene TRBJ1-1; D is ambiguous. Trimming took off 9 bases at V and 4 bases at J, with 18 bases between the two ends. From germline, CDR1 is SEHNR and CDR2 FQNEAQ (reference sequence). CDR3 length: 14 amino acids. CDR3 region: CASSHQSEGTEAFF. CDR3 DNA: TGTGCCAGTAGCCACCAGAGTGAGGGCACTGAAGCTTTCTTT.

V gene TRBV19 combines with J gene TRBJ2-3, with a tentative D call TRBD2 (7 bases). This CDR3 comprises 15 residues. Trimming cost V 5 bases and J 6 bases, with 18 bases left between them. Germline V lookup: CDR1 LNHDA, CDR2 SQIVND (reference sequence). CDR3 sequence: CASSPPRGGVDTQYF. CDR3 coding DNA: TGTGCCAGTAGTCCACCCAGGGGAGGGGTCGATACGCAGTATTTT.

The rearrangement links TRBV18 to TRBJ1-1, with D perhaps TRBD1 (5 bases). There are 15 residues in the CDR3. CDR1 KGHSH and CDR2 LQKENI come from the germline V gene. V lost 0 bases to trimming and J lost 7 bases, with 15 bases between them. CDR3 coding DNA: TGTGCCAGCTCACCACCCGGGCAGGGCCTATTTGAAGCTTTCTTT. This encodes CASSPPGQGLFEAFF.

The chain employs TRBV9 and TRBJ2-6; D tentatively reads TRBD1 or TRBD2 (5 bases each). CDR1 and CDR2 (germline): SGDLS, YYNGEE. V was pared by 4 bases and J by 3 bases, with 11 bases between. This CDR3 has 15 residues. CDR3 bases: TGTGCCAGCAGCAAGGGACCAGGTGGGGCCAACGTCCTGACTTTC. Its translation: CASSKGPGGANVLTF.

J is TRBJ1-1 and V is TRBV7-2; the D is unclear. Trimming took 5 bases from V and 4 from J, leaving 14 bases between them. CDR3 length equals 14 residues. Germline V gene data show CDR1 as SGHTA and CDR2 as FQGNSA. This CDR3 is CASSRAGESTEAFF. The CDR3, as DNA: TGTGCCAGCAGCCGTGCCGGGGAGAGCACTGAAGCTTTCTTT.

This chain joins TRBV2 and TRBJ2-7; the match to TRBD1 covers 10 bases. The CDR3 sequence is 16 residues long. Germline CDR1 is SNHLY and CDR2 is FYNNEI. The V and J ends lost 4 bases and 3 bases, in that order; junction bases with no gene match: 9. The CDR3 DNA is TGTGCCAGCAGTGGGGGAAGACAGGGGGCGGACTACGAGCAGTACTTC. This translates into CASSGGRQGADYEQYF. Full variable domain (missing parts from reference TRBV2 and TRBJ2-7): EPEVTQTPSHQVTQMGQEVILRCVPISNHLYFYWYRQILGQKVEFLVSFYNNEISEKSEIFDDQFSVERPDGSNFTLKIRSTKLEDSAMYFCASSGGRQGADYEQYFGPGTRLTVT.

This chain connects TRBV6-1 to TRBJ1-5; D remains unclear. The CDR3 is 14 amino acids. Trimming stripped 0 bases from V and 6 bases from J, with 9 bases between. CDR1 and CDR2 (germline): MNHNS, SASEGT. The CDR3 DNA follows: TGTGCCAGCAGTGAAGCGCCAATAACTCAGCCCCAGCATTTT. The encoded protein is CASSEAPITQPQHF.

CDR3 sequence: CASSLGTGAYNEQFF. DNA of the CDR3: TGCGCCAGCAGCTTGGGTACGGGAGCCTACAATGAGCAGTTCTTC. The chain uses TRBV5-1 and TRBJ2-1; D possibly corresponds to TRBD2 (6 bases). With 0 bases removed from V and 2 bases from J, the gap between germline ends came to 9 bases. Germline values: CDR1 SGHRS, CDR2 YFSETQ. This CDR3 spans 15 amino acids. Combining the CDR3 with reference TRBV5-1 and TRBJ2-1 gives the whole variable domain KAGVTQTPRYLIKTRGQQVTLSCSPISGHRSVSWYQQTPGQGLQFLFEYFSETQRNKGNFPGRFSGRQFSNSRSEMNVSTLELGDSALYLCASSLGTGAYNEQFFGPGTRLTVL.